This record concerns one TCR beta chain sequence. Its cognate antigen is unknown. This entry is derived from a study of naive and memory T cell subsets. CDR1 is MDHEN, CDR2 SYDVKM, per germline. The CDR3 totals 17 residues. The J segment lost 2 bases and the V segment lost 2 bases, leaving 9 bases of the junction unmatched. Both TRBC1 and TRBC2 were covered by a beta constant-region primer of two equimolar oligonucleotides. An oligonucleotide with the SP2 primer and a 12-nucleotide UMI was ligated to the cDNA 3' end. From the UMI-ligation and nested PCR reads, TCRdb called clonotypes with MiXCR, one entry per CDR3 protein. Altogether around 160,000 distinct CDR3 sequences are present, about 17% being singletons, with the ten largest covering about 0.14%. General study results and limits: Over 95% of naive TCR sequences appeared only once, unlike memory subsets. Activation and differentiation may alter RNA-based TCR counts.

The clonotype was recovered from a human donor in good health. The sample taken for sequencing was naive CD4+ T cells from blood. This chain joins TRBV28 and TRBJ2-1, with 7 bases that match TRBD1. The DNA of the CDR3 is TGTGCCAGCAGTTTAATGAGCCTTGGGACAGCCTACAATGAGCAGTTCTTC. Its protein product is CASSLMSLGTAYNEQFF. The full variable domain, its missing parts supplied by reference TRBV28 and TRBJ2-1, is DVKVTQSSRYLVKRTGEKVFLECVQDMDHENMFWYRQDPGLGLRLIYFSYDVKMKEKGDIPEGYSVSREKKERFSLILESASTNQTSMYLCASSLMSLGTAYNEQFFGPGTRLTVL.